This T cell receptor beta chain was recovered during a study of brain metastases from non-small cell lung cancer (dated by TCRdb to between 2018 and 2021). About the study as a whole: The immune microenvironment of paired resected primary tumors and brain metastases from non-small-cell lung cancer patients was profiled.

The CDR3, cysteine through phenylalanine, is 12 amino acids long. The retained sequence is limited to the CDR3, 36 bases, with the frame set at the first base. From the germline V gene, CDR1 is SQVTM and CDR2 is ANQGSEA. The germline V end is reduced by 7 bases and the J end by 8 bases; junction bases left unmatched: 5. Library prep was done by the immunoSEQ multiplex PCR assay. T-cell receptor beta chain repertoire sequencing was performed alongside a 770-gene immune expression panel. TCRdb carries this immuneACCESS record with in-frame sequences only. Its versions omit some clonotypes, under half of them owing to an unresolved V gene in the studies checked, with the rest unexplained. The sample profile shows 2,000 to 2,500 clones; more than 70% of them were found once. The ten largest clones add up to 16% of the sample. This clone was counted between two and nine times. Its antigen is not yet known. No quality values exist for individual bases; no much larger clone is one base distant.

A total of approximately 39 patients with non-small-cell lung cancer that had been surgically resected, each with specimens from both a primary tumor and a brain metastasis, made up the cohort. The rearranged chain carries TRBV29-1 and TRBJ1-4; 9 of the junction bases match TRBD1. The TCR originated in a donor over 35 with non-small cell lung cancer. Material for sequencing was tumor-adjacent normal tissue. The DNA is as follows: TGCAGCGGGGGACAGGGTGTAGAAAAACTGTTTTTT. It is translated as CSGGQGVEKLFF.